Included here is one T cell receptor (beta chain) sequence, with context. The antigen is unknown. The data stem from a study of monozygotic twins with inflammatory bowel disease. Findings and caveats of the study: Distinct T cell subtypes could not be told apart. A lone strong IBD-associated signal or clonotype found no support. Relative clonotype sharing with others was diminished in IBD patients versus healthy twins, particularly with disease activity.

This CDR3 has 17 residues. Germline assignment: CDR1 LGHDT and CDR2 YNNKEL (reference sequence). Every donor provided one blood sample measuring roughly 2.4 ml. From its re-call of the 5' RACE reads, TCRdb lists each CDR3 protein once, without DNA. This listing includes about 450,000 distinct CDR3 sequences. The chain links TRBV3-1 to TRBJ2-5; absent DNA, TCRdb's TRBD2 call cannot be checked. The receptor was derived from a human donor with ulcerative colitis or Crohn's disease, or a healthy co-twin of an affected twin (not recorded which). Material for sequencing was blood. CDR3 residues: CASSQGWTSGGTETQYF.